The 9 T cell receptor beta chains presented below share a single source sample, sequenced in a study of blood T cell repertoires in COVID-19 (dated by TCRdb to about 2020). The library was generated by the immunoSEQ multiplex PCR assay. TCRdb mirrors the immuneACCESS table, restricted to in-frame sequences. Some clones are absent from its copies; in checked studies, under half trace to an unresolved V gene, and the reason for the others is unknown. The sample records 80,000 to 90,000 clones, around 83% of which are singletons. In total, the top ten clones hold approximately 2.3% of the sample. Source material: peripheral blood. These receptors were obtained from a woman aged 70 to 79 with acute or convalescent COVID-19.

The chain has TRBV7-9 and TRBJ2-1, with D tentatively TRBD2 (5 bases). This CDR3 region has 12 residues. The V gene's germline CDR1 is SEHNR and CDR2 FQNEAQ (reference sequence). V was cut by 5 bases and J by 9 bases, with 11 bases left in between. CDR3 in DNA: TGTGCCAGCAGCCAAACAAGCGGTGAGCAGTTCTTC. Amino acids: CASSQTSGEQFF.

The CDR3 protein is CASNPPGGYTEAFF. Written as DNA, the CDR3 is TGTGCCAGCAACCCCCCAGGGGGCTACACTGAAGCTTTCTTT. This chain joins TRBV6-5 and TRBJ1-1; 8 bases map to TRBD1. The CDR3 covers 14 residues. V shed 7 bases and J 3 bases; nucleotides not matched to a gene: 7. Germline V gives CDR1 MNHEY, CDR2 SVGAGI.

The chain is built from TRBV6-1 and TRBJ1-1; 7 positions agree with TRBD1. CDR1 is MNHNS and CDR2 is SASEGT in the germline V gene. V shed 1 base and J 5 bases; nucleotides not matched to a gene: 7. The CDR3 runs to 15 residues. CDR3 loop: CASSEGGGGWTEAFF. Written as DNA, the CDR3 is TGTGCCAGCAGTGAAGGCGGAGGGGGCTGGACTGAAGCTTTCTTT.

This rearrangement joins TRBV7-3 to TRBJ1-2, with TRBD1 matching over 10 bases. This CDR3 comprises 15 residues. Germline lookup yields CDR1 SGHTA and CDR2 FQGTGA. The trim removed 0 bases at V and 6 bases at J, leaving 4 bases unmatched. The chain's CDR3 is CASSLTGQGENGYTF. The CDR3 DNA reads TGTGCCAGCAGCTTAACAGGACAGGGGGAGAATGGCTACACCTTC. Using reference TRBV7-3 and TRBJ1-2 for the parts outside the CDR3, the full variable domain is GAGVSQTPSNKVTEKGKYVELRCDPISGHTALYWYRQSLGQGPEFLIYFQGTGAADDSGLPNDRFFAVRPEGSVSTLKIQRTERGDSAVYLCASSLTGQGENGYTFGSGTRLTVV.

The chain combines TRBV20-1 with TRBJ1-2, with TRBD1 identical over 12 bases. J gave up 8 bases and V 3 bases, and 13 bases lay outside the gene matches. CDR3 length equals 16 residues. CDR1 DFQATT and CDR2 SNEGSKA come from the germline V gene (reference sequence). The CDR3 nucleotides are TGCAGTGCTAGTGCGGGACAGGGGGCGACGAGGGAAGGCTACACCTTC. This codes for CSASAGQGATREGYTF.

V usage is TRBV2 and J usage is TRBJ1-4; 7 bases fit TRBD1. CDR1 is SNHLY, CDR2 FYNNEI, per germline. The length of the CDR3 is 14 residues. The ends lost 9 bases at V and 7 bases at J; junction bases unmatched: 11. The CDR3 DNA is TGTGCCAGTTCCGGACAGGCAGGAGTTGAAAAACTGTTTTTT. It specifies CASSGQAGVEKLFF.

This rearrangement joins TRBV11-1 to TRBJ1-2; 12 bases align to TRBD1. J was trimmed by 3 bases and V by 4 bases; bases with no gene match: 6. This CDR3 has 16 residues. Germline V gene data show CDR1 as SGHAT and CDR2 as FQDESV (reference sequence). CDR3 sequence reads: CASSSGTGGADYGYTF. DNA of the CDR3: TGTGCCAGCAGCTCCGGGACAGGGGGCGCCGACTATGGCTACACCTTC.

The rearrangement uses TRBV3-1 (or the pseudogene TRBV3-2) and TRBJ2-1; 11 nucleotides agree with TRBD2. The CDR3 has 15 amino acids. The J segment lost 9 bases and the V segment lost 0 bases, leaving 4 bases of the junction unmatched. The V gene's germline CDR1 is LGHDT and CDR2 YNNKEL (reference sequence). In DNA, the CDR3 is TGTGCCAGCAGCCAAGAACTGACTAGCGGGGTTGAGCAGTTCTTC. This sequence encodes CASSQELTSGVEQFF.

The CDR3 here is CASSPGHSPGTEAFF. The CDR3 DNA is TGCGCCAGCAGCCCGGGACATTCCCCGGGTACTGAAGCTTTCTTT. The chain is built from TRBV5-1 and TRBJ1-1; maybe TRBD1 (6 bases). V was cut by 4 bases and J by 5 bases, with 18 bases left in between. Germline lookup yields CDR1 SGHRS and CDR2 YFSETQ. The CDR3 contains 15 residues.